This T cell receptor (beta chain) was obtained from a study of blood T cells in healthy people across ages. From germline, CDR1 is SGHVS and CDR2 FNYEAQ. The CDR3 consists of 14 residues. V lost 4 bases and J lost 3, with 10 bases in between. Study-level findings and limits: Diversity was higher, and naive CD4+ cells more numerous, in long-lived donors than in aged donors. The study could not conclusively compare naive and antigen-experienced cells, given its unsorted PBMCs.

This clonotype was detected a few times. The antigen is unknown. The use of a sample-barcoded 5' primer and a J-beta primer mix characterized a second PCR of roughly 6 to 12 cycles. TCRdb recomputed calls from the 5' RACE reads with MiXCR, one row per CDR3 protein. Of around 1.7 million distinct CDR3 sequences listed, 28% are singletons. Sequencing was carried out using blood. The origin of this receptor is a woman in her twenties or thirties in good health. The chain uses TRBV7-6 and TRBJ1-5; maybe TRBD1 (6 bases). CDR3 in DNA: TGTGCCAGCAGCTCGACAGGACCCAATCAGCCCCAGCATTTT. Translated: CASSSTGPNQPQHF.